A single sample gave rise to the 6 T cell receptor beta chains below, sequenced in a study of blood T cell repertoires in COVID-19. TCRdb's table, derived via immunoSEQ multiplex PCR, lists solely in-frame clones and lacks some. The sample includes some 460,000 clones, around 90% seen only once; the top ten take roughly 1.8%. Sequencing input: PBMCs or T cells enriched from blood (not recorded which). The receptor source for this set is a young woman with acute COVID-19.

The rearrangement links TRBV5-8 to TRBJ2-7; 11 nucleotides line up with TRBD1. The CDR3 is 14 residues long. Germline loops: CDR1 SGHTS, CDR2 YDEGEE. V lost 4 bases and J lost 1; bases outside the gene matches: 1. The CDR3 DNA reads TGTGCCAGCAGCCGGGACAGGGGGTCCTACGAGCAGTACTTC. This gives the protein CASSRDRGSYEQYF.

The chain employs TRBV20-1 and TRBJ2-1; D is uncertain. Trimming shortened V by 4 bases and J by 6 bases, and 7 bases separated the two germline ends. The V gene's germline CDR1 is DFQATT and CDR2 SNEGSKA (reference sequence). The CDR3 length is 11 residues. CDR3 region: CSATEINEQFF. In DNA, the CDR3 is TGCAGTGCTACGGAGATCAATGAGCAGTTCTTC.

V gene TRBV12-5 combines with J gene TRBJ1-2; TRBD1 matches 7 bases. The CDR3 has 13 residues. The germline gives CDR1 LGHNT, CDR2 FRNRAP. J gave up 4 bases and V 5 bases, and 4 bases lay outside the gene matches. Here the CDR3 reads CASGPGTVYGYTF. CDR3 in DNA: TGTGCTAGTGGTCCCGGGACAGTCTATGGCTACACCTTC. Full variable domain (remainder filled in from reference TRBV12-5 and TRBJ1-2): DARVTQTPRHKVTEMGQEVTMRCQPILGHNTVFWYRQTMMQGLELLAYFRNRAPLDDSGMPKDRFSAEMPDATLATLKIQPSEPRDSAVYFCASGPGTVYGYTFGSGTRLTVV.

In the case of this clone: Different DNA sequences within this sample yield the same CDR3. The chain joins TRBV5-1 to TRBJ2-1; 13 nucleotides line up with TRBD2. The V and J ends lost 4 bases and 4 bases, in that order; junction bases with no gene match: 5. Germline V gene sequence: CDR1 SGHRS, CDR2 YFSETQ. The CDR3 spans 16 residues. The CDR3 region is CASSPGLAGPYNEQFF. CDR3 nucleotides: TGCGCCAGCAGCCCGGGACTAGCGGGACCATACAATGAGCAGTTCTTC.

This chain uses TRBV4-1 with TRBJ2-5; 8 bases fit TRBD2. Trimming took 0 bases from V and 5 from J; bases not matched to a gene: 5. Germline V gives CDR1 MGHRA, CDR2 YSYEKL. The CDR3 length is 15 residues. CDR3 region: CASSQETGGSETQYF. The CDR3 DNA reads TGCGCCAGCAGCCAAGAAACGGGGGGGTCCGAGACCCAGTACTTC.

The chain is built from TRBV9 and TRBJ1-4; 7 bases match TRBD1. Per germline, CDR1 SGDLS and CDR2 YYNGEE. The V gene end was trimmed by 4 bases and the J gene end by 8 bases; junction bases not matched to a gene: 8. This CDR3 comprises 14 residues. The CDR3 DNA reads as TGTGCCAGCAGCTCGACAGGGAATGTAGAAAAACTGTTTTTT. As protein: CASSSTGNVEKLFF.